This T cell receptor (beta chain) appears in the sequencing data of a study of T cells in Graves' hyperthyroidism and ophthalmopathy. The CDR3 sequence is 16 residues long. Trimming took 0 bases from V and 0 from J, leaving 9 bases between them. CDR1 and CDR2 (germline): MNHNY, SVGAGI (reference sequence). There are many counts of this clonotype. TCR beta CDR3 regions were amplified from RNA transcripts. During a first-round RT-PCR of the TCR CDR3, the HTBI primer set was used. TCRdb independently ran MiXCR on the multiplex PCR reads; one entry per CDR3 protein. The sample contains about 530,000 distinct CDR3 sequences, about 15% of which appear only once.

This sequence was found in a woman between 18 and 29 years old with Graves' ophthalmopathy. The rearrangement joins TRBV6-6 to TRBJ2-1; no clear D. Sample: blood. CDR3 bases: TGTGCCAGCAGTTACTCGTTTCCGAGCTCCTACAATGAGCAGTTCTTC. Residues: CASSYSFPSSYNEQFF.